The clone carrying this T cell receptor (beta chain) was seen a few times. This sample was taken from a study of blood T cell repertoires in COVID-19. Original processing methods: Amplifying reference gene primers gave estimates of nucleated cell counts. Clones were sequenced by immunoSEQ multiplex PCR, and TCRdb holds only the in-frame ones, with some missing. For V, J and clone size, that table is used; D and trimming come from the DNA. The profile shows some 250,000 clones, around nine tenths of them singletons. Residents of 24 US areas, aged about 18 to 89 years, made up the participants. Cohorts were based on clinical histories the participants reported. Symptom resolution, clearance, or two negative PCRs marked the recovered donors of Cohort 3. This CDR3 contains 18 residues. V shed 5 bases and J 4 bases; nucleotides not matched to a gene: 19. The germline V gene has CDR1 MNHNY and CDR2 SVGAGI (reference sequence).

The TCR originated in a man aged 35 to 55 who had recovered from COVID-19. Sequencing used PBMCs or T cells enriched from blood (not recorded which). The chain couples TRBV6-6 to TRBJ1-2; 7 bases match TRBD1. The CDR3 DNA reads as TGTGCCAGCAGTCTAAGGACAGGTGCCGGCGGAATAGCCTATGGCTACACCTTC. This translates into CASSLRTGAGGIAYGYTF.